The entry below describes one TCR beta chain. The CDR3 runs to 15 residues. The V gene's germline CDR1 is SQVTM and CDR2 ANQGSEA. After removal of 4 bases from V and 3 bases from J, the junction contained 6 bases not matched to a gene. Libraries were prepared by immunoSEQ multiplex PCR; TCRdb keeps only in-frame clonotypes and omits some of them. This table has more than 250,000 clones, 75% to 90% appearing once. The sample comes from a study of blood T cell repertoires in COVID-19. Sequences were obtained from peripheral blood. The chain links TRBV29-1 to TRBJ2-7; 13 bases line up with TRBD2. The clonotype originates from a woman aged 30 to 39 who had recovered from COVID-19. This chain's CDR3 is CSVGGGLAGVYEQYF. The CDR3 nucleotides read TGCAGCGTTGGGGGCGGACTAGCGGGAGTCTACGAGCAGTACTTC.